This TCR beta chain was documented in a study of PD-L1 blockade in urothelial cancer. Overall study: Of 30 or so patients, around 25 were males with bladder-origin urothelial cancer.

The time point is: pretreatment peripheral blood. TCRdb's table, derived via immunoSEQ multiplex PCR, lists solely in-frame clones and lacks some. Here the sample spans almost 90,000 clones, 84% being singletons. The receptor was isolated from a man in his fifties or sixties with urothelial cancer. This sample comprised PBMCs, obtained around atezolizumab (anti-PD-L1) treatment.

CDR3 residues: CASSLDRSSTDTQYF. The CDR3 nucleotides are TGTGCCAGCAGCTTAGATCGGTCTAGCACAGATACGCAGTATTTT. This sequence joins TRBV7-2 and TRBJ2-3; unclear D gene. The germline V and J ends were trimmed by 1 base and 0 bases, with 8 bases remaining between them. Germline V lookup: CDR1 SGHTA, CDR2 FQGNSA. This CDR3 is built from 15 residues.